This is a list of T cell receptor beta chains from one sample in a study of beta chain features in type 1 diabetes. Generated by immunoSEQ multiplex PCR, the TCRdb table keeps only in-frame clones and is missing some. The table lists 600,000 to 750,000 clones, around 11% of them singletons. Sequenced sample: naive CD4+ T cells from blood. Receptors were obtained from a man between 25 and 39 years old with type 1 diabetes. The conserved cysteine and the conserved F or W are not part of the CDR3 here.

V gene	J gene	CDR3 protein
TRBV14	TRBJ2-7	ASSGQGRTYEQY
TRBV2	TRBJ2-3	ASNQDTQY
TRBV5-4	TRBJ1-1	ASSSILTGARTEAF
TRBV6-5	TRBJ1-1	ASSWVGRANTEAF
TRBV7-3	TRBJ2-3	ASSFGQGGDTQY
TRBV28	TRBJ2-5	ASSFTGTSQETQY
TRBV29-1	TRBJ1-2	SVVEGAYGYT
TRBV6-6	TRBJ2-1	ASASDGNEQF
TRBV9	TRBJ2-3	ASSAAGVAGWEDTQY
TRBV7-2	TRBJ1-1	ASSLQGLDTEAF
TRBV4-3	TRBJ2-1	ASSQGQSTGNNEQF
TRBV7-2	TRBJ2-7	ASSSDRSPFEQY
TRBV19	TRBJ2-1	ASSIRLGEQF
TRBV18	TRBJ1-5	ASSPSGVSGNQPQH
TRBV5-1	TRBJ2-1	ASSFSKISGNNEQF
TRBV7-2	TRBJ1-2	ASSPRGGGYT
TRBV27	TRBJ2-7	ASSLRFGLTAGEQY
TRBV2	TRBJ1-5	ASSEQETHQPQH
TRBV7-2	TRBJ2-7	ASSLALDRGLDEQY
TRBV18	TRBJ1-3	ASSPRDGNSGNTIY
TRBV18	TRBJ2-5	ASSPRGGGTGLQETQY
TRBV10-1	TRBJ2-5	ASSEQGQGETQY
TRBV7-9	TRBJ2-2	ASSRGTGTNTGELF
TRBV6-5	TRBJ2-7	ASSYSLTRSYEQY
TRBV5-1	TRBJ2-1	ASSGQGEAYNEQF
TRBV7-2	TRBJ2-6	ASRATGGAGANVLT
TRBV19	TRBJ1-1	ASRNTEAF
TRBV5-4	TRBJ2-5	ASSSLYRGKETQY
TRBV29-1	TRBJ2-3	SVGGRQPTSTDTQY
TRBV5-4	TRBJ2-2	ASSTNQGAKTGELF
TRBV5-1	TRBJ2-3	ASTHGTGGYQGTTDTQY
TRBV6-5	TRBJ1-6	ASSSALRGYNSPLH
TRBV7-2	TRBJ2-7	ASSSGQGGPPTYEQY
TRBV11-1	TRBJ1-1	ASGSTVTEAF
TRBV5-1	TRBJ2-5	ASSLGRNGETQY
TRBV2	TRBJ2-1	ASSGTPGGSYNEQF
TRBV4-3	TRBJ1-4	ASSQAAAEGEKLF
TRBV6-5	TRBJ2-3	AIGGGPSTDTQY
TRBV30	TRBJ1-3	AWSVGGNTIY
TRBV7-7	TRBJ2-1	ASSLDAGRISSYNEQF
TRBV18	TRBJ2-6	ASSPPPSGANVLT
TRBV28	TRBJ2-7	ASGTGTGGVHEQY
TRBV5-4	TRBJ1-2	ASSLKTASGGYT
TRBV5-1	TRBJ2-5	ASSSTRTEETQY
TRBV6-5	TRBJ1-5	ASRTGRLDQPQH
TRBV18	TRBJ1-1	ASSLTTGMVTEAF
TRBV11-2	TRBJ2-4	ASSFTGGWGSNIQY
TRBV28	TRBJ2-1	ASGLGSYNEQF
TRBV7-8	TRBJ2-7	ASIRSTGTGDEQY
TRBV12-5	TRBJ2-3	ASGRRDRSTDTQY
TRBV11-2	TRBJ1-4	ASSLDTTLEKLF
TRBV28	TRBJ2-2	ASSLGAGLVTGELF
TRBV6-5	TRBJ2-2	ASSATGTTTGELF